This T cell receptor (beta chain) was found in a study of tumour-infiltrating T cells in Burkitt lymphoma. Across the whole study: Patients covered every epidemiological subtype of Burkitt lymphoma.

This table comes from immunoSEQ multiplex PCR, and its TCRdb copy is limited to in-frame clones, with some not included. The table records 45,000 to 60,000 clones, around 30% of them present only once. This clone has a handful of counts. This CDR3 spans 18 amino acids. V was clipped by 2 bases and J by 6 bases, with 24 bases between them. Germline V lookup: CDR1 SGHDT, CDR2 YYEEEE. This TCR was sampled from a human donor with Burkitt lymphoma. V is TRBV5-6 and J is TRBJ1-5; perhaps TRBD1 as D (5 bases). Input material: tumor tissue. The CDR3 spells CASSFWGSGNRRSQPQHF. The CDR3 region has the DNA TGTGCCAGCAGCTTTTGGGGGTCGGGCAATCGTAGGAGTCAGCCCCAGCATTTT.